This T cell receptor (beta chain) derives from a study of identical twins. This clonotype appeared a few times. One entry per CDR3 protein, called by TCRdb with MiXCR from the 5' RACE reads. The table lists some 600,000 distinct CDR3 sequences, around 7.4% of them singletons, with around 1.6% in the top ten. These same records also appear under a second study, on yellow fever vaccine responses in identical twins.

This TCR was recovered from a woman aged 18-35 years in good health. The sequencing sample was made of PBMCs.

CDR3 amino acids: CASSSTLAPYEQYF. DNA of the CDR3: TGTGCCAGCAGTTCGACCTTGGCCCCTTACGAGCAGTACTTC. The gene calls are TRBV7-2 and TRBJ2-7; D uncertain. The CDR3 sequence is 14 residues long. Trimming cost V 6 bases and J 4 bases, with 16 bases left between them. In germline, CDR1 is SGHTA, CDR2 FQGNSA.